The 4 T cell receptor beta chains in this list originate from one sample, sequenced in a study of cytomegalovirus exposure and HLA in healthy donors. Use of 60 Vbeta and 13 Jbeta primers characterized the PCR. The repertoire was sequenced with immunoSEQ multiplex PCR; TCRdb's copy has only in-frame clones and lacks some. The sample records about 200,000 clones, around 79% being singletons. Sequenced: PBMCs. These receptor sequences come from a young man in good health and CMV-seronegative.

CDR3 sequence reads: CASSMGGANGETQYF. CDR3 nucleotide sequence: TGTGCCAGTAGTATGGGAGGAGCGAACGGAGAGACCCAGTACTTC. The chain employs TRBV19 and TRBJ2-5; possibly TRBD2 for D (6 bases). V was trimmed by 3 bases and J by 4 bases, leaving 15 bases between them. The CDR3 sequence is 15 residues long. Per the germline V gene, CDR1 is LNHDA and CDR2 is SQIVND (reference sequence).

Remarks on this clone: The junction differs from germline at one of its ends, possibly a read error. V and J are TRBV15 and TRBJ2-3; TRBD2 is a possible D gene (6 bases). The germline CDR1 and CDR2 sequences are LNHNV and YYDKDF (reference sequence). CDR3 length equals 12 residues. DNA for the CDR3: TGTGCCACCAGCAGAGACGGGAGCGGTGTGGCATTT. It yields the protein CATSRDGSGVAF.

In regard to this clone: Sequence at one end of the junction differs from germline and may be a read error. The V and J genes are TRBV4-1 and TRBJ2-7; TRBD1 might be the D (6 bases). Germline CDR1 and CDR2: MGHRA and YSYEKL. This CDR3 contains 16 residues. Here the CDR3 DNA reads TGCGCCAGCAGTCAAGTTAGCAGGGGCCCCAAATACGAGCAGTACTTC. Translation: CASSQVSRGPKYEQYF.

Only a few counts were recorded for this clone. The chain links TRBV13 to TRBJ1-2; D may be TRBD1 (6 bases). The CDR3 sequence is 14 residues long. V was pared by 5 bases and J by 2 bases, with 12 bases between. Germline CDR1 and CDR2: PRHDT and FYEKMQ (reference sequence). In DNA, the CDR3 is TGTGCCAGCAGCCCCTATCAGGGGAACTATGGCTACACCTTC. Translated, it gives CASSPYQGNYGYTF.